This TCR beta chain was recovered during a study of early T cells in non-severe SARS-CoV-2 infection. Study details: Sequencing used unsorted whole-blood bulk RNA, so chains lack pairing.

Trimming shortened V by 4 bases and J by 1 base, and 12 bases separated the two germline ends. The germline CDR1 and CDR2 sequences are SGHAT and FQNNGV. CDR3 length: 15 amino acids. On this clonotype itself: The antigen is unknown.

Findings of the study overall: Comparison of clonotypes with VDJdb favored anti-spike CD8 responses while missing private and CD4 specificities.

Unique molecular identifiers tagged individual cDNA molecules. TCRdb reprocessed the 5' RACE reads via MiXCR and lists one record per CDR3 protein. The table lists around 86,000 distinct CDR3 sequences, about 14% of them singletons, with 0.58% in the top ten. V gene TRBV11-2 combines with J gene TRBJ2-3, with TRBD2 as a possible D gene (6 bases). This clonotype originated in an adult who was a healthcare worker with PCR-confirmed SARS-CoV-2 infection or an uninfected control (not recorded which). The specimen sequenced was whole blood. CDR3 in amino acids: CASSYNRGGTDTQYF. CDR3 DNA sequence: TGTGCCAGCAGCTACAATCGCGGGGGCACAGATACGCAGTATTTT.